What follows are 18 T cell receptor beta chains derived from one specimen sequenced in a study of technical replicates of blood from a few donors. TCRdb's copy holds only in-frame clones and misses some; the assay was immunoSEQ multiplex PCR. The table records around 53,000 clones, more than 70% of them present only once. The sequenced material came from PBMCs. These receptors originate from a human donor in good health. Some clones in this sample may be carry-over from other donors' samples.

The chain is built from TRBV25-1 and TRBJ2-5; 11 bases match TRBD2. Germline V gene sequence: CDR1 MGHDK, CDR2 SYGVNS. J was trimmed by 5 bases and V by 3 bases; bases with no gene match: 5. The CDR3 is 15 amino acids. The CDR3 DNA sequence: TGTGCCAGCAGTGATAGCGGGGGGGCGTGGGAGACCCAGTACTTC. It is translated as CASSDSGGAWETQYF.

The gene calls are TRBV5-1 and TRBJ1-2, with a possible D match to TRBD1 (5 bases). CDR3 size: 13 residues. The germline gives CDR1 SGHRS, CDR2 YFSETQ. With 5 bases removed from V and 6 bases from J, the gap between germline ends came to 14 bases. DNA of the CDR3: TGCGCCAGCAGTCCTCAGGGAATACATGGCTACACCTTC. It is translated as CASSPQGIHGYTF.

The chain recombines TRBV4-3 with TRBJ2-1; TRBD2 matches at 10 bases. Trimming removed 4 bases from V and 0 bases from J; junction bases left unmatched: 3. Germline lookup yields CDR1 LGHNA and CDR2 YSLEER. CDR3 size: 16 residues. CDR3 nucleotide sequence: TGCGCCAGCAGCCGAGCGGGAGGGGGCTCCTACAATGAGCAGTTCTTC. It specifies CASSRAGGGSYNEQFF.

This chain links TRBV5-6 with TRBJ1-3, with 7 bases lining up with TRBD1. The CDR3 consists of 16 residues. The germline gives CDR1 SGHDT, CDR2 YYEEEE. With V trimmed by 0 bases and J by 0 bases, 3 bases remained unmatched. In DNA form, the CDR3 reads TGTGCCAGCAGCTTGGGAGGGGGCAACTCTGGAAACACCATATATTTT. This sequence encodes CASSLGGGNSGNTIYF.

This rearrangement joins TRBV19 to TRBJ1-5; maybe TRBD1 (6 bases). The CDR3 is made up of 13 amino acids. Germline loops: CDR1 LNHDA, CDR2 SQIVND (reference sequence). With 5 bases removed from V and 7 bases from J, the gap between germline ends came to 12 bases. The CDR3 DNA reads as TGTGCCAGTAGTCCGACAGGTTGGCAGCCCCAGCATTTT. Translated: CASSPTGWQPQHF.

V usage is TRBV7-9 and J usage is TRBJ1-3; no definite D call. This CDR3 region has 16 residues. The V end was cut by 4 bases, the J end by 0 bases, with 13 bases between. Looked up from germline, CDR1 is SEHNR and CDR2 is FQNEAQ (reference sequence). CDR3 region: CASSSPLLSSGNTIYF. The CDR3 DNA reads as TGTGCCAGCAGCTCACCCCTTCTAAGCTCTGGAAACACCATATATTTT.

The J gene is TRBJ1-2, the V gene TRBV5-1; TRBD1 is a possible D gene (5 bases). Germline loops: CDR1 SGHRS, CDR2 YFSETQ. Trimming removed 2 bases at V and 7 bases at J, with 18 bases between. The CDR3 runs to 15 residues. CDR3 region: CASSFDEGRGSGYTF. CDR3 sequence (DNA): TGCGCCAGCAGCTTCGACGAGGGGAGGGGAAGTGGCTACACCTTC.

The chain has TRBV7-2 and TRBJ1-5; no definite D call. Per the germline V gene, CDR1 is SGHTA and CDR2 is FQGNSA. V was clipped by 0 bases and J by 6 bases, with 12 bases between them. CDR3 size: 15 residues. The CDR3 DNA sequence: TGTGCCAGCAGCTTAGCGCTAAGCGGGAGTCAGCCCCAGCATTTT. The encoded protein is CASSLALSGSQPQHF.

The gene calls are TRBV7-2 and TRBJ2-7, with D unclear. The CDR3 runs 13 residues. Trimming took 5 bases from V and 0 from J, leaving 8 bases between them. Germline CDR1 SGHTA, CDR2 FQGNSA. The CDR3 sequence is CASSISSSYEQYF. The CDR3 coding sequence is TGTGCCAGCAGCATATCGAGCTCCTACGAGCAGTACTTC.

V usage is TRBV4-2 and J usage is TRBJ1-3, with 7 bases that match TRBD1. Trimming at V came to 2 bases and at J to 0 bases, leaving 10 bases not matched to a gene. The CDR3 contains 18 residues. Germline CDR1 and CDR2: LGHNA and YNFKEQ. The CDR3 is CASSQSGQNHHSGNTIYF. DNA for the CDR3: TGTGCCAGCAGCCAATCGGGACAGAACCACCACTCTGGAAACACCATATATTTT.

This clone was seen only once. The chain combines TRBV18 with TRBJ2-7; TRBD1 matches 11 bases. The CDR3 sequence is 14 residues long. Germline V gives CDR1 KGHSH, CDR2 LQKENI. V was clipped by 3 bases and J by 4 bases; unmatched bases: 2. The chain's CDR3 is CASSPGQGAYEQYF. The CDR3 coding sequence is TGTGCCAGCTCACCTGGACAGGGGGCATACGAGCAGTACTTC.

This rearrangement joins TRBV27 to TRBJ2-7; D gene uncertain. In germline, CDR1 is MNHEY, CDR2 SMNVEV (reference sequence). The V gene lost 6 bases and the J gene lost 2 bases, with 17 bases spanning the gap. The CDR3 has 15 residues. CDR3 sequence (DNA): TGTGCCAGCAGACCCGATACCCTAAGCGCCTACGAGCAGTACTTC. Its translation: CASRPDTLSAYEQYF.

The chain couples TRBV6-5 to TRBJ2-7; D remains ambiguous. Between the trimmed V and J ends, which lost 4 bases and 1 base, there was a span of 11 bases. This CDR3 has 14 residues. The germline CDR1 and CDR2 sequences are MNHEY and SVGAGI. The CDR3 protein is CASSSPMVSYEQYF. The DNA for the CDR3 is TGTGCCAGCAGTTCCCCTATGGTTTCCTACGAGCAGTACTTC.

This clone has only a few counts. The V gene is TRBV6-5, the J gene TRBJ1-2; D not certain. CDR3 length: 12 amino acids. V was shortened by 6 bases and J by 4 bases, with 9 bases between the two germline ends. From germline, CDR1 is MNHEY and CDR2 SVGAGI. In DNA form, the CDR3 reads TGTGCCAGCAGCTTGGTCGGCTATGGCTACACCTTC. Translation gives CASSLVGYGYTF.

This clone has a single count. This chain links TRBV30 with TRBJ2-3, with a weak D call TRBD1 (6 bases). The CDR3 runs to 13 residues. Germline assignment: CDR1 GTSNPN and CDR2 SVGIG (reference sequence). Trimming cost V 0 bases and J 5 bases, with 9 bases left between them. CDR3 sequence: CAWSVARGDTQYF. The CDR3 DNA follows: TGTGCCTGGAGTGTAGCCAGGGGAGATACGCAGTATTTT.

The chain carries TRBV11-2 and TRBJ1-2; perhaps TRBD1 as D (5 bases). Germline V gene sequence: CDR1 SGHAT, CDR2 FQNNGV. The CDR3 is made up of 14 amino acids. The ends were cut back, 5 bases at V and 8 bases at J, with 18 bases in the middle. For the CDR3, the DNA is TGTGCCAGCAGCCCCGGCCCAGGGAATGGGGGCTACACCTTC. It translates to CASSPGPGNGGYTF.

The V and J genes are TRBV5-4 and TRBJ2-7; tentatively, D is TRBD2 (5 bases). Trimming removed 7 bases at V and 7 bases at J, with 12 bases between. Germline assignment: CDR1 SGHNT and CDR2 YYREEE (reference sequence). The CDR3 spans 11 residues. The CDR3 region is CASGLLEEQYF. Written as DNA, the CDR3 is TGTGCCAGCGGACTTCTGGAGGAGCAGTACTTC.

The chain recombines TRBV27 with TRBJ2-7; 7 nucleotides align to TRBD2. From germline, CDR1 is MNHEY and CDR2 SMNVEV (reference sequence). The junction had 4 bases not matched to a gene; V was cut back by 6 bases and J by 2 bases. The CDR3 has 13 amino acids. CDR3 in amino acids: CASSLGLAYEQYF. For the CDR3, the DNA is TGTGCCAGCAGCCTAGGACTAGCCTACGAGCAGTACTTC.